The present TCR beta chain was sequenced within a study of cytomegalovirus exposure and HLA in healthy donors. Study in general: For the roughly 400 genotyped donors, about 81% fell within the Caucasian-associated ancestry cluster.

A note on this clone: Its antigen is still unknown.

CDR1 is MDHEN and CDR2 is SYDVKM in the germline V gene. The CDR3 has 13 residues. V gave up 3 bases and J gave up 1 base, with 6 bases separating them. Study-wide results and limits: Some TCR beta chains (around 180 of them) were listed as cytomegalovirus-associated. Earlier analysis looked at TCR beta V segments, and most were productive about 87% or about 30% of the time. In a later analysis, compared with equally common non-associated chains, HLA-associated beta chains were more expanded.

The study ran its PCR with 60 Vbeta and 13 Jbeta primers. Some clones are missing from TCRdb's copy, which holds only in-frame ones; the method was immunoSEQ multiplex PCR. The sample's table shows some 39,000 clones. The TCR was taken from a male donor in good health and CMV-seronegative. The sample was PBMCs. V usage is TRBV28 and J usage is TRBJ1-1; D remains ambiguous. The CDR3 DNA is TGTGCCAGCAGTTTTGGGCAGAACACTGAAGCTTTCTTT. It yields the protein CASSFGQNTEAFF.